These 14 T cell receptor beta chains share one sample of origin, sequenced in a study of blood T cell repertoires in COVID-19. Some clones are missing from TCRdb's copy, which holds only in-frame ones; the method was immunoSEQ multiplex PCR. There are around 150,000 clones in the sample; around 85% occur only once, and 3% to 3.5% lies in the top ten. The source material was peripheral blood. These receptors all come from a human donor with acute or convalescent COVID-19. The donor label of this sample is uncertain.

The gene calls are TRBV6-5 and TRBJ1-1; TRBD1 matches at 8 bases. The CDR3 spans 15 residues. The V segment lost 4 bases and the J segment 4 bases; nucleotides outside the gene matches: 8. Looked up from germline, CDR1 is MNHEY and CDR2 is SVGAGI. The CDR3 spells CASSSLDRASTEAFF. CDR3 DNA sequence: TGTGCCAGCAGTTCCCTGGACAGGGCGAGCACTGAAGCTTTCTTT.

The chain links TRBV24-1 to TRBJ1-3; no clear D. V dropped 4 bases and J dropped 0 bases, with 12 bases sitting between them. The CDR3 has 16 amino acids. The germline V gene has CDR1 KGHDR and CDR2 SFDVKD. As DNA, the CDR3 is TGTGCCACCAGTGAAGGTACAGCCCACTCTGGAAACACCATATATTTT. The encoded protein is CATSEGTAHSGNTIYF.

This rearrangement joins TRBV24-1 to TRBJ2-2, with D tentatively TRBD1 (5 bases). Germline V CDR1 and CDR2: KGHDR, SFDVKD. The CDR3 runs to 16 residues. Trimming cost V 1 base and J 6 bases, with 14 bases left between them. The CDR3 loop is CATSDFSQGRAGELFF. The CDR3 DNA reads TGTGCCACCAGTGATTTCTCGCAGGGTAGAGCCGGGGAGCTGTTTTTT.

The V and J genes are TRBV18 and TRBJ1-4, with TRBD1 identical over 7 bases. Germline V gives CDR1 KGHSH, CDR2 LQKENI. CDR3 length: 14 residues. V shed 4 bases and J 4 bases; nucleotides not matched to a gene: 3. CDR3 bases: TGTGCCAGCTCACGGGACAGTAATAATGAAAAACTGTTTTTT. As protein: CASSRDSNNEKLFF.

V is TRBV24-1 and J is TRBJ2-5, with TRBD1 matching over 8 bases. Germline values: CDR1 KGHDR, CDR2 SFDVKD. Trimming cost V 3 bases and J 6 bases; bases outside gene matches: 8. There are 15 residues in the CDR3. The CDR3 nucleotides are TGTGCCACCAGTGATGTGGGGACAGGCGGACAGACCCAGTACTTC. Translating gives CATSDVGTGGQTQYF.

The chain employs TRBV5-1 and TRBJ1-5, with 9 positions matching TRBD1. Trimming took 4 bases from V and 3 from J; bases not matched to a gene: 8. Germline V lookup: CDR1 SGHRS, CDR2 YFSETQ. The CDR3 loop spans 16 amino acids. DNA for the CDR3: TGCGCCAGCAGCCCAGAGGGGACAGGGCACAATCAGCCCCAGCATTTT. Translated, it gives CASSPEGTGHNQPQHF.

The chain links TRBV11-2 to TRBJ1-3; no reliable D call. Trimming removed 2 bases from V and 0 bases from J, with 11 bases in between. The CDR3 runs 16 residues. Germline values: CDR1 SGHAT, CDR2 FQNNGV. The CDR3 here is CASSLPRETSGNTIYF. The CDR3 coding sequence is TGTGCCAGCAGCTTACCGCGGGAGACCTCTGGAAACACCATATATTTT.

V gene TRBV7-3 combines with J gene TRBJ1-1; D is unclear. The CDR3 loop spans 13 amino acids. CDR1 is SGHTA, CDR2 FQGTGA, per germline. Trimming left V 7 bases short and J 4 bases short, with 13 bases between. The CDR3 here is CASNQGGPTEAFF. In nucleotides, the CDR3 is TGTGCCAGCAACCAAGGAGGGCCCACTGAAGCTTTCTTT. The complete variable domain, with remaining parts taken from reference TRBV7-3 and TRBJ1-1, reads GAGVSQTPSNKVTEKGKYVELRCDPISGHTALYWYRQSLGQGPEFLIYFQGTGAADDSGLPNDRFFAVRPEGSVSTLKIQRTERGDSAVYLCASNQGGPTEAFFGQGTRLTVV.

This clone is a singleton in its sample. J is TRBJ1-5 and V is TRBV15, with 9 bases that match TRBD1. Germline V lookup: CDR1 LNHNV, CDR2 YYDKDF (reference sequence). The CDR3 runs 18 residues. Trimming removed 0 bases from V and 6 bases from J; junction bases left unmatched: 12. The CDR3 loop reads CATSRDLDRGSTVQPQHF. In nucleotides, the CDR3 is TGTGCCACCAGCAGAGATTTGGACAGGGGCTCAACTGTTCAGCCCCAGCATTTT.

The chain couples TRBV7-2 to TRBJ2-6; a possible D gene is TRBD2 (6 bases). CDR3 length equals 18 residues. Between the trimmed V and J ends, which lost 1 base and 1 base, there was a span of 14 bases. The germline V gene encodes CDR1 SGHTA and CDR2 FQGNSA. The CDR3 DNA sequence: TGTGCCAGCAGCTTAGGGCTAGCGCGGAGGTCTGGGGCCAACGTCCTGACTTTC. It encodes CASSLGLARRSGANVLTF.

The V call is TRBV18, the J call TRBJ1-1; D may be TRBD1 (6 bases). The CDR3 consists of 14 residues. Germline V gene data show CDR1 as KGHSH and CDR2 as LQKENI. Deletions cut 3 bases from V and 1 base from J, with 9 bases between. The CDR3 DNA reads as TGTGCCAGCTCACCCTCGACAGGGAACACTGAAGCTTTCTTT. Translated, it gives CASSPSTGNTEAFF. Full variable domain (rest looked up from reference TRBV18 and TRBJ1-1): NAGVMQNPRHLVRRRGQEARLRCSPMKGHSHVYWYRQLPEEGLKFMVYLQKENIIDESGMPKERFSAEFPKEGPSILRIQQVVRGDSAAYFCASSPSTGNTEAFFGQGTRLTVV.

The chain is built from TRBV29-1 and TRBJ2-7, with 12 nucleotides matching TRBD1. The ends lost 3 bases at V and 6 bases at J; junction bases unmatched: 6. The CDR3 runs 14 residues. Per the germline V gene, CDR1 is SQVTM and CDR2 is ANQGSEA. CDR3 sequence (DNA): TGCAGCGTTGATTTTGGGACAGGGGGCCCCGAGCAGTACTTC. Its protein product is CSVDFGTGGPEQYF.

V and J are TRBV9 and TRBJ1-1; the D gene is possibly TRBD1 (5 bases). The CDR3 spans 15 residues. The germline V gene encodes CDR1 SGDLS and CDR2 YYNGEE. Deletions cut 0 bases from V and 3 bases from J, with 12 bases between. The CDR3 bases are TGTGCCAGCAGCGTAGGGGGGGAGCAACACACTGAAGCTTTCTTT. It codes for CASSVGGEQHTEAFF.

This clone was counted a single time. This chain joins TRBV11-2 and TRBJ2-6; 7 bases agree with TRBD1. The V segment lost 5 bases and the J segment 2 bases; nucleotides outside the gene matches: 6. The CDR3 has 16 residues. CDR1 is SGHAT and CDR2 is FQNNGV in the germline V gene. As DNA, the CDR3 is TGTGCCAGCAGCCCGTTAGACAGGGCTGGGGCCAACGTCCTGACTTTC. Translated, it gives CASSPLDRAGANVLTF.